The 30 T cell receptor beta chains given below trace back to one sample, sequenced in a study of shared clonotypes between healthy human individuals. The assay was immunoSEQ multiplex PCR, and TCRdb's table has in-frame clones only and misses some. The table includes 2.3 million or so clones, 90% to 95% detected once. The sample was naive CD4+ T cells from PBMCs. This sample's subset: CD45RA+ positively selected. The receptors shown here come from a man between 18 and 35 years old in good health. Some clones in this sample may be carry-over from other donors' samples.

J is TRBJ2-7 and V is TRBV5-6, with a possible D match to TRBD2 (6 bases). The CDR3 has 17 amino acids. Germline V gives CDR1 SGHDT, CDR2 YYEEEE. Deletions cut 4 bases from V and 3 bases from J, with 23 bases between. Here the CDR3 reads CASSRGFSATGVYEQYF. As DNA, the CDR3 is TGTGCCAGCAGCCGGGGGTTTTCGGCAACGGGTGTCTACGAGCAGTACTTC.

This clone has a single count. CDR3 DNA: TGTGCCAGCAGCTTGGCCAGTGAGCAGTACTTC. Translated: CASSLASEQYF. V is TRBV5-4 and J is TRBJ2-7, with D uncertain. CDR3 length equals 11 residues. Germline V gene sequence: CDR1 SGHNT, CDR2 YYREEE (reference sequence). V was clipped by 0 bases and J by 7 bases, with 5 bases between them.

The chain uses TRBV5-6 and TRBJ1-1; D not resolved. CDR1 and CDR2 from the germline V gene are SGHDT and YYEEEE. V lost 3 bases and J 8 bases, leaving 14 bases between the germline ends. This CDR3 contains 13 residues. The CDR3 DNA sequence: TGTGCCAGCAGCTACCTAGGATCACTCGAAGCTTTCTTT. It yields the protein CASSYLGSLEAFF.

This clone was counted a single time. V and J are TRBV29-1 and TRBJ2-3; 11 bases match TRBD2. The CDR3 covers 13 residues. Germline assignment: CDR1 SQVTM and CDR2 ANQGSEA. CDR3 bases: TGCAGTTCTAGCGGGAGGCAGGCAGATACGCAGTATTTT. Its translation is CSSSGRQADTQYF.

The gene calls are TRBV7-9 and TRBJ1-6, with D possibly TRBD1 on 6 matching bases. With 4 bases removed from V and 8 bases from J, the gap between germline ends came to 18 bases. Germline-derived CDR1 and CDR2 are SEHNR and FQNEAQ (reference sequence). The CDR3 runs 16 residues. Here the CDR3 DNA reads TGTGCCAGCAGCTCTTGGGCAGGGGCTTCCGATTCACCCCTCCACTTT. Translated, it gives CASSSWAGASDSPLHF.

The rearrangement uses TRBV10-1 and TRBJ2-7; D is perhaps TRBD2 (5 bases). Between the trimmed V and J ends, which lost 6 bases and 7 bases, there was a span of 16 bases. CDR1 and CDR2 (germline): WNHNN, SYGVQD (reference sequence). This CDR3 region has 13 residues. In nucleotides, the CDR3 is TGCGCCAGCAGATACCGGGGTTTGGGTGAGCAGTACTTC. Amino acids: CASRYRGLGEQYF.

V and J are TRBV7-9 and TRBJ1-2; D not certain. CDR1 and CDR2 (germline): SEHNR, FQNEAQ (reference sequence). Trimming removed 2 bases at V and 13 bases at J, with 14 bases between. This CDR3 has 12 amino acids. The CDR3 protein is CASSLNGPVTTF. As DNA, the CDR3 is TGTGCCAGCAGCTTAAACGGGCCAGTCACCACCTTC.

The gene calls are TRBV4-3 and TRBJ2-7; perhaps TRBD1 as D (6 bases). Per germline, CDR1 LGHNA and CDR2 YSLEER. This CDR3 comprises 13 residues. Trimming took off 0 bases at V and 9 bases at J, with 12 bases between the two ends. As DNA, the CDR3 is TGCGCCAGCAGCCAAGAAGCAGGGGCTTGGCAGTACTTC. Its protein is CASSQEAGAWQYF.

The sample holds a few counts of this clone. This chain uses TRBV5-6 with TRBJ2-7; D not resolved. In germline, CDR1 is SGHDT, CDR2 YYEEEE. V lost 4 bases, J lost 2 bases, and 10 bases lay in between. This CDR3 is built from 13 residues. The CDR3 DNA reads as TGTGCCAGCAGCCCCCTACCCGCCTACGAGCAGTACTTC. Protein sequence: CASSPLPAYEQYF.

This chain's CDR3 is CASSLRGRDSSTDTQYF. For the CDR3, the DNA is TGTGCCAGCAGCTTAAGGGGCCGGGACTCAAGCACAGATACGCAGTATTTT. This chain links TRBV7-9 with TRBJ2-3; a weak D match, TRBD2 (6 bases). This CDR3 has 17 residues. Germline V lookup: CDR1 SEHNR, CDR2 FQNEAQ (reference sequence). Trimming stripped 2 bases from V and 0 bases from J, with 15 bases between.

This clone was detected once. The rearrangement links TRBV28 to TRBJ1-2, with TRBD1 as a possible D gene (5 bases). Germline V gene sequence: CDR1 MDHEN, CDR2 SYDVKM. This CDR3 has 16 residues. Trimming took off 6 bases at V and 1 base at J, with 18 bases between the two ends. The CDR3 region is CASSQLQGPLNYGYTF. DNA of the CDR3: TGTGCCAGCAGCCAACTCCAGGGTCCCCTTAACTATGGCTACACCTTC.

As concerns this clone: The sample holds other DNA sequences that translate to the same CDR3. The CDR3 DNA sequence: TGCGCCAGCAGCTTTGGACAGACTGGGGCCAACGTCCTGACTTTC. As protein: CASSFGQTGANVLTF. The V call is TRBV5-1, the J call TRBJ2-6; D is perhaps TRBD1 (6 bases). This CDR3 comprises 15 residues. V was clipped by 2 bases and J by 2 bases, with 8 bases between them. The germline CDR1 and CDR2 sequences are SGHRS and YFSETQ. Full variable domain (remainder filled in from reference TRBV5-1 and TRBJ2-6): KAGVTQTPRYLIKTRGQQVTLSCSPISGHRSVSWYQQTPGQGLQFLFEYFSETQRNKGNFPGRFSGRQFSNSRSEMNVSTLELGDSALYLCASSFGQTGANVLTFGAGSRLTVL.

V is TRBV5-1 and J is TRBJ1-3; D gene unclear. V lost 4 bases, J lost 0 bases, and 8 bases lay in between. CDR1 is SGHRS and CDR2 is YFSETQ in the germline V gene. This CDR3 contains 14 residues. The CDR3 loop reads CASSQVDSGNTIYF. The CDR3 DNA reads TGCGCCAGCAGCCAAGTGGACTCTGGAAACACCATATATTTT.

The rearrangement links TRBV2 to TRBJ2-2; D is ambiguous. This CDR3 has 12 amino acids. The V gene lost 7 bases and the J gene lost 1 base, with 4 bases spanning the gap. Germline V gene sequence: CDR1 SNHLY, CDR2 FYNNEI. The CDR3 reads CASTENTGELFF. Here the CDR3 DNA reads TGTGCCAGCACGGAGAACACCGGGGAGCTGTTTTTT.

This clone was seen a single time. The gene calls are TRBV5-4 and TRBJ2-3; maybe TRBD1 (6 bases). The CDR3 has 16 residues. Between the trimmed V and J ends, which lost 2 bases and 2 bases, there was a span of 15 bases. CDR1 and CDR2 from the germline V gene are SGHNT and YYREEE (reference sequence). The DNA for the CDR3 is TGTGCCAGCAGCTTAGGGACAACGGTGCCCACAGATACGCAGTATTTT. It encodes CASSLGTTVPTDTQYF.

The V gene is TRBV5-6, the J gene TRBJ1-6; the D gene is possibly TRBD1 (5 bases). The length of the CDR3 is 14 residues. The V end was cut by 3 bases, the J end by 11 bases, with 15 bases between. Germline CDR1 and CDR2: SGHDT and YYEEEE. The CDR3 region is CASSWRDGRPPLHF. The DNA of the CDR3 is TGTGCCAGCAGCTGGCGGGACGGGCGACCACCCCTCCACTTT.

The chain carries TRBV9 and TRBJ1-5; D is unclear. Germline values: CDR1 SGDLS, CDR2 YYNGEE. This CDR3 comprises 14 residues. Trimming shortened V by 0 bases and J by 7 bases, and 11 bases separated the two germline ends. The chain's CDR3 is CASSVDPGSQPQHF. The CDR3 region has the DNA TGTGCCAGCAGCGTAGATCCCGGATCCCAGCCCCAGCATTTT.

This clone was observed a few times. The rearrangement uses TRBV6-5 and TRBJ2-1; TRBD2 matches 7 bases. Germline lookup yields CDR1 MNHEY and CDR2 SVGAGI. Losses at the gene ends were 0 bases for V and 0 bases for J; bases not matched to a gene: 2. The CDR3 covers 16 residues. The DNA for the CDR3 is TGTGCCAGCAGTTACTCAGGCGGGAGCTCCTACAATGAGCAGTTCTTC. Its translation is CASSYSGGSSYNEQFF.

This chain joins TRBV29-1 and TRBJ2-1; maybe TRBD1 (5 bases). The CDR3 covers 12 residues. The germline V gene has CDR1 SQVTM and CDR2 ANQGSEA. V was cut by 5 bases and J by 6 bases, with 11 bases left in between. The CDR3 DNA follows: TGCAGCGTTCACCAGGGCGGCAATGAGCAGTTCTTC. It translates to CSVHQGGNEQFF.

The chain combines TRBV5-4 with TRBJ2-1; 7 nucleotides agree with TRBD1. CDR1 and CDR2 (germline): SGHNT, YYREEE (reference sequence). With V trimmed by 0 bases and J by 7 bases, 7 bases remained unmatched. The CDR3 loop spans 15 amino acids. The CDR3 here is CASSLGGTATNEQFF. The CDR3 DNA reads TGTGCCAGCAGCTTGGGGGGGACAGCCACGAATGAGCAGTTCTTC.

The chain joins TRBV27 to TRBJ2-3; tentatively, D is TRBD2 (6 bases). This CDR3 spans 12 amino acids. V gave up 5 bases and J gave up 6 bases, with 9 bases separating them. Germline V CDR1 and CDR2: MNHEY, SMNVEV (reference sequence). In DNA, the CDR3 is TGTGCCAGCAGTCCTCGGGGGGATACGCAGTATTTT. Translation: CASSPRGDTQYF.

The chain uses TRBV7-3 and TRBJ2-3, with D possibly TRBD2 on 6 matching bases. The CDR3 spans 14 residues. Germline CDR1 is SGHTA and CDR2 is FQGTGA. V shed 3 bases and J shed 5 bases, with 12 bases lying between them. This chain's CDR3 is CASSFSGAGDTQYF. CDR3 coding DNA: TGTGCCAGCAGCTTCTCGGGAGCAGGAGATACGCAGTATTTT.

The chain has TRBV7-3 and TRBJ2-5; 15 bases match TRBD2. This CDR3 comprises 16 residues. From germline, CDR1 is SGHTA and CDR2 FQGTGA. V dropped 4 bases and J dropped 4; count of bases not matched to a gene: 4. CDR3 coding DNA: TGTGCCAGCAGCTCCGGACTAGCGGGAGGGCCAGAGACCCAGTACTTC. Protein: CASSSGLAGGPETQYF.

This sequence joins TRBV6-1 and TRBJ2-7; 7 nucleotides match TRBD1. Germline-derived CDR1 and CDR2 are MNHNS and SASEGT. This CDR3 is 13 amino acids long. V lost 6 bases to trimming and J lost 0 bases; unmatched junction nucleotides: 2. CDR3 loop: CASRTGNSYEQYF. CDR3 nucleotide sequence: TGTGCCAGCAGGACAGGGAACTCCTACGAGCAGTACTTC.

In its sample, this clone was seen once. The J gene is TRBJ2-3, the V gene TRBV13; D is unclear. Trimming shortened V by 5 bases and J by 0 bases, and 9 bases separated the two germline ends. This CDR3 has 14 residues. The germline V gene encodes CDR1 PRHDT and CDR2 FYEKMQ (reference sequence). CDR3 in amino acids: CASSNPSSTDTQYF. The CDR3 DNA reads TGTGCCAGCAGCAATCCCTCTAGCACAGATACGCAGTATTTT.

V is TRBV29-1 and J is TRBJ1-4; D remains unclear. This CDR3 is built from 14 residues. V lost 5 bases to trimming and J lost 8 bases, with 18 bases between them. Per germline, CDR1 SQVTM and CDR2 ANQGSEA. The CDR3 bases are TGCAGCGTTAGTCCTGTGCGGGGAGACGAAAAACTGTTTTTT. This codes for CSVSPVRGDEKLFF.

This clone is a singleton in its sample. The chain has TRBV25-1 and TRBJ2-7, with TRBD2 matching over 9 bases. Germline CDR1 reads MGHDK; CDR2 reads SYGVNS. Unmatched junction bases numbered 9, after V lost 7 bases and J lost 8 bases. CDR3 length: 13 amino acids. The CDR3 loop reads CASTAGGGTQQYF. CDR3 DNA sequence: TGTGCCAGCACGGCGGGAGGGGGGACCCAGCAGTACTTC.

V usage is TRBV5-8 and J usage is TRBJ2-7; 8 bases are a match to TRBD1. This CDR3 region has 13 residues. V gave up 4 bases and J gave up 6 bases; unmatched junction bases: 6. The germline CDR1 and CDR2 sequences are SGHTS and YDEGEE. The CDR3 nucleotides read TGTGCCAGCAGCGTGGACAGGGACCGCGAGCAGTACTTC. Protein: CASSVDRDREQYF. Full variable domain (outside the CDR3, taken from reference TRBV5-8 and TRBJ2-7): EAGVTQSPTHLIKTRGQQATLRCSPISGHTSVYWYQQALGLGLQFLLWYDEGEERNRGNFPPRFSGRQFPNYSSELNVNALELEDSALYLCASSVDRDREQYFGPGTRLTVT.

J is TRBJ1-2 and V is TRBV6-1; no definite D call. Germline CDR1 and CDR2: MNHNS and SASEGT. CDR3 size: 13 residues. V was cut by 2 bases and J by 3 bases, with 7 bases left in between. In nucleotides, the CDR3 is TGTGCCAGCAGTGAAACCTTCGACTATGGCTACACCTTC. Amino acids: CASSETFDYGYTF.

This clone was picked up one time. J is TRBJ2-5 and V is TRBV6-1; 14 bases are shared with TRBD2. The CDR3 runs 17 residues. The junction had 9 bases not matched to a gene; V was cut back by 4 bases and J by 5 bases. Germline V gene data show CDR1 as MNHNS and CDR2 as SASEGT. CDR3 in DNA: TGTGCCAGCAGTGTTCTGACTAGCGGGAGGGGGGGGGAGACCCAGTACTTC. Encoded protein: CASSVLTSGRGGETQYF.